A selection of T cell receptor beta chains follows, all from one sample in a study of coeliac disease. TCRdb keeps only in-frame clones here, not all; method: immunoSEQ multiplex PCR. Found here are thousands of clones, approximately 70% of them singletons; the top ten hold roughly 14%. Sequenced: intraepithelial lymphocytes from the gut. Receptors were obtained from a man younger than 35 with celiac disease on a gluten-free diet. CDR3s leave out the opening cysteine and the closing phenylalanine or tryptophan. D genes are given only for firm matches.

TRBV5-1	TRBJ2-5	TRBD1	ASSFGGRGRAGETQY
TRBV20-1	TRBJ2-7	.	SAMVAYEQY
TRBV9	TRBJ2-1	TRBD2	ASSVAMTSGGNEQF
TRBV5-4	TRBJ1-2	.	ASSREGSGYT
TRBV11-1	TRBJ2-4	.	ASRYTGTDIQY
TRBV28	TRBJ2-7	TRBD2	ASSTGGNEQY
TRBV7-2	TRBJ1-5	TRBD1	ASSPRQGVNQPQH
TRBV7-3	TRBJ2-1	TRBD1	ASSLMAGQGAGEQF
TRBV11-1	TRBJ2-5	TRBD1	ASSRDSDKETQY
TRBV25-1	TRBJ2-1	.	AGPLRRGSSYNEQF
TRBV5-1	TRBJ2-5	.	ASQELQETQY
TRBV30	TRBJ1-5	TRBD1	AWSGTGDHQPQH
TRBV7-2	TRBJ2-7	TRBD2	ASSDPLAGAYYEQY
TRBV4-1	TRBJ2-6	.	ASSQVRANVLT
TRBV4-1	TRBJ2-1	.	ASSSLQGSNEQF
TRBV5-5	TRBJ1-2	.	ASSPGLSVLDYGYT
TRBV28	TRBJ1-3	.	ASSGGKFFSGNTIY
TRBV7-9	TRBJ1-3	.	ASSLNLGNTIY
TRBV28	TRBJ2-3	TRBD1	ASSHRGITDTQY
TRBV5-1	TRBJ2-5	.	ASSSGRGFQETQY
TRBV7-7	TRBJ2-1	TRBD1	ASSPGTGYNEQF
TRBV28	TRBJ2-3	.	ASSQLSSTDTQY
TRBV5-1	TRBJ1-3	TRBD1	ASSPGQIGNTIY
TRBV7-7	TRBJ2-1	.	ASSETGTPYNEQF
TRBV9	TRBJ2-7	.	ASSVRSGYEQY
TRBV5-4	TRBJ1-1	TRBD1	ASEQGGEPF
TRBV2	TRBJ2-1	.	ASSEQGGIDEQF
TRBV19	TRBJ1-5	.	ASSIEGGWNQPQH
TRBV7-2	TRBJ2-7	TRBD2	ASSLVLAGGRPYEQY
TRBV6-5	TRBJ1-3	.	ASSYLDRHLGNTIY
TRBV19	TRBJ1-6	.	ASSMVGGYSPLH
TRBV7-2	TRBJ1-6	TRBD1	ASSQRGQSLH
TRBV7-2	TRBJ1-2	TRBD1	ASSFPKEGRDSDNYGYT
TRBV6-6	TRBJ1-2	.	ASRPDLGLIYGYT
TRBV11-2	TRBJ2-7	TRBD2	ASSVGGLAGLYEQY
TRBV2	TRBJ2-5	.	ASNPWRQQETQY
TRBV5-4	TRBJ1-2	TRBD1	ASRDRGHYGYT
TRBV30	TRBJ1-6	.	AWSVRGGAPLH
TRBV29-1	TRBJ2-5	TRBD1	SVDSGTVGETQY
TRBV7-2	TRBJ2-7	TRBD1	ASSSGTGVG
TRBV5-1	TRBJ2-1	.	ASSLVAGNSHNEQF
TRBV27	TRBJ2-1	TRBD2	ASSSGGEYNEQF
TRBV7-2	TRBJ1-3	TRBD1	ASSRGQGGSSGNTIY
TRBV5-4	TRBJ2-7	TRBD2	ASSPGGTVSSYEQY
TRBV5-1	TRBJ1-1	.	ASSLAGLAF
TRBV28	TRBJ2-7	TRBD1	ASSSLGTGPYEQY
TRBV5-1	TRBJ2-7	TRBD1	ASSLDSTGGVYEQY
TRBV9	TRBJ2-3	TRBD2	ASSVVGLAAVPDTQY
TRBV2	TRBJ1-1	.	ASSEGGGRLNTEAF
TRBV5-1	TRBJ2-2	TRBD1	ASSLMTGSPNTGELF
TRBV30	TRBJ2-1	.	AWTRDRTYNEQF
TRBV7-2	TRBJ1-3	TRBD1	ASSLVGQGRNTIY
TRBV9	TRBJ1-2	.	ASSPTTANYGYT
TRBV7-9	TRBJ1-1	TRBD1	ASSQTGGWGTEAF
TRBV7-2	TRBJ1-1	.	ASSSPRMNTEAF
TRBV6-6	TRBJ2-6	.	ASSSHSGANVLT
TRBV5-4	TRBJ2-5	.	ASSSAAGPQETQY
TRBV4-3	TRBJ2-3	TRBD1	ASSRADRGTDTQY
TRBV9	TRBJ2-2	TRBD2	ASSVTSGGLSTGELF